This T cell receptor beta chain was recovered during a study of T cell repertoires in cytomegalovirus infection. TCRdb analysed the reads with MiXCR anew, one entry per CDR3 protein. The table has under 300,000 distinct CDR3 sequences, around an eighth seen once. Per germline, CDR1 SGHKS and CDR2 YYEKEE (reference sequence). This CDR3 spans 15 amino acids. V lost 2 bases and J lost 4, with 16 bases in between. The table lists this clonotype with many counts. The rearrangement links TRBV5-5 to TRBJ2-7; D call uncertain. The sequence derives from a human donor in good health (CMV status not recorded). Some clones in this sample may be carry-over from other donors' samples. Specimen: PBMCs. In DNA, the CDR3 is TGTGCCAGCAGCTTAGACCTCTCTCCATTTTACGAGCAGTACTTC. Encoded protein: CASSLDLSPFYEQYF.